Listed below are T cell receptor beta chains from one sample, sequenced in a study of blood T cell repertoires in COVID-19. Here immunoSEQ multiplex PCR was the method, and the copy in TCRdb shows in-frame clones only, minus some. This sample has over 120,000 clones, with under 90% found just once. Sequencing was performed on peripheral blood. The receptors stem from a human donor in a cohort sampled during active COVID-19. The CDR3 runs from the conserved cysteine through the conserved F or W. The order of the fields is V gene, CDR3 length, D gene, J gene, clone size, CDR3 protein, CDR3 DNA. D genes are given only for firm matches. Expanded clones are given a class, and other clones once, few, many or no size at all.

TRBV2	17	TRBD2	TRBJ2-3	-	CASSEVRAGGYTDTQYF	TGTGCCAGCAGTGAAGTACGAGCGGGGGGCTACACAGATACGCAGTATTTT
TRBV19	15	TRBD2	TRBJ2-5	once	CASSIRLAGAETQYF	TGTGCCAGTAGTATTCGACTAGCGGGAGCGGAGACCCAGTACTTC
TRBV28	14	-	TRBJ1-5	-	CASTLRGSYQPQHF	TGTGCCAGCACCCTCAGGGGATCCTATCAGCCCCAGCATTTT
TRBV19	12	TRBD1	TRBJ1-2	-	CASSQRTGGYTF	TGTGCCAGTAGTCAAAGGACAGGGGGCTACACCTTC
TRBV6-5	14	TRBD2	TRBJ2-1	few	CASGSGGIYNEQFF	TGTGCCAGCGGTTCGGGGGGAATATACAATGAGCAGTTCTTC
TRBV20-1	16	TRBD2	TRBJ2-1	-	CSASGPSGTSSNEQFF	TGCAGTGCTAGTGGACCATCCGGGACTAGCAGTAATGAGCAGTTCTTC
TRBV27	14	-	TRBJ2-2	few	CASKMGQNTGELFF	TGTGCCAGCAAAATGGGACAGAACACCGGGGAGCTGTTTTTT
TRBV5-4	14	-	TRBJ1-3	once	CASSPQGSGNTIYF	TGTGCCAGCAGCCCTCAGGGATCTGGAAACACCATATATTTT
TRBV7-6	14	-	TRBJ1-1	once	CASSLRDKNTEAFF	TGTGCCAGCAGCTTAAGGGACAAGAACACTGAAGCTTTCTTT
TRBV6-1	13	-	TRBJ2-1	-	CASSDQLDNEQFF	TGTGCCAGCAGTGACCAACTAGACAATGAGCAGTTCTTC
TRBV6-2/TRBV6-3	15	-	TRBJ2-3	-	CASSYLVASTDTQYF	TGTGCCAGCAGTTACCTGGTCGCGAGCACAGATACGCAGTATTTT
TRBV6-1	18	TRBD1	TRBJ1-1	-	CASSDRRNSRGWATEAFF	TGTGCCAGCAGTGACCGCAGAAACAGCAGGGGGTGGGCGACTGAAGCTTTCTTT
TRBV7-2	13	-	TRBJ2-7	-	CASSLAASYEQYF	TGTGCCAGCAGCTTGGCGGCCTCCTACGAGCAGTACTTC
TRBV14	15	-	TRBJ1-3	-	CASSPQGSPGNTIYF	TGTGCCAGCAGCCCCCAGGGGTCCCCTGGAAACACCATATATTTT
TRBV5-5	15	TRBD1	TRBJ1-2	-	CASSLTATGVYGYTF	TGTGCCAGCAGCTTGACGGCTACAGGGGTCTATGGCTACACCTTC
TRBV15	14	-	TRBJ1-5	-	CATSPQGIGQPQHF	TGTGCCACCAGCCCACAGGGTATAGGTCAGCCCCAGCATTTT
TRBV7-9	15	-	TRBJ2-2	-	CASSSFRQGTGELFF	TGTGCCAGCAGCAGCTTTCGCCAGGGGACCGGGGAGCTGTTTTTT
TRBV29-1	13	-	TRBJ2-1	few	CSSAGNRFNEQFF	TGCAGCTCTGCCGGGAATAGGTTCAATGAGCAGTTCTTC
TRBV11-3	18	-	TRBJ2-5	-	CASSLGFQGDGIEETQYF	TGTGCCAGCAGCTTAGGATTCCAAGGGGATGGTATTGAAGAGACCCAGTACTTC
TRBV30	12	-	TRBJ1-1	few	CAWSPGRTEAFF	TGTGCCTGGAGTCCGGGGAGGACTGAAGCTTTCTTT
TRBV27	18	TRBD2	TRBJ2-4	-	CASSPTSGSWSAKNIQYF	TGTGCCAGCAGCCCTACTAGCGGGAGTTGGTCAGCCAAAAACATTCAGTACTTC
TRBV21-1	17	-	TRBJ2-1	-	CASSMRAEYSSYNEQFF	TGTGCCAGCAGCATGAGGGCAGAGTACAGCTCCTACAATGAGCAGTTCTTC
TRBV12-1	16	-	TRBJ1-3	-	CASSFSSQGRIDTIYF	TGTGCCAGCAGCTTTTCATCACAGGGGAGGATAGACACCATATATTTT
TRBV5-6	14	-	TRBJ1-3	-	CASSLAPQGNTIYF	TGTGCCAGCAGCTTGGCCCCGCAGGGAAACACCATATATTTT